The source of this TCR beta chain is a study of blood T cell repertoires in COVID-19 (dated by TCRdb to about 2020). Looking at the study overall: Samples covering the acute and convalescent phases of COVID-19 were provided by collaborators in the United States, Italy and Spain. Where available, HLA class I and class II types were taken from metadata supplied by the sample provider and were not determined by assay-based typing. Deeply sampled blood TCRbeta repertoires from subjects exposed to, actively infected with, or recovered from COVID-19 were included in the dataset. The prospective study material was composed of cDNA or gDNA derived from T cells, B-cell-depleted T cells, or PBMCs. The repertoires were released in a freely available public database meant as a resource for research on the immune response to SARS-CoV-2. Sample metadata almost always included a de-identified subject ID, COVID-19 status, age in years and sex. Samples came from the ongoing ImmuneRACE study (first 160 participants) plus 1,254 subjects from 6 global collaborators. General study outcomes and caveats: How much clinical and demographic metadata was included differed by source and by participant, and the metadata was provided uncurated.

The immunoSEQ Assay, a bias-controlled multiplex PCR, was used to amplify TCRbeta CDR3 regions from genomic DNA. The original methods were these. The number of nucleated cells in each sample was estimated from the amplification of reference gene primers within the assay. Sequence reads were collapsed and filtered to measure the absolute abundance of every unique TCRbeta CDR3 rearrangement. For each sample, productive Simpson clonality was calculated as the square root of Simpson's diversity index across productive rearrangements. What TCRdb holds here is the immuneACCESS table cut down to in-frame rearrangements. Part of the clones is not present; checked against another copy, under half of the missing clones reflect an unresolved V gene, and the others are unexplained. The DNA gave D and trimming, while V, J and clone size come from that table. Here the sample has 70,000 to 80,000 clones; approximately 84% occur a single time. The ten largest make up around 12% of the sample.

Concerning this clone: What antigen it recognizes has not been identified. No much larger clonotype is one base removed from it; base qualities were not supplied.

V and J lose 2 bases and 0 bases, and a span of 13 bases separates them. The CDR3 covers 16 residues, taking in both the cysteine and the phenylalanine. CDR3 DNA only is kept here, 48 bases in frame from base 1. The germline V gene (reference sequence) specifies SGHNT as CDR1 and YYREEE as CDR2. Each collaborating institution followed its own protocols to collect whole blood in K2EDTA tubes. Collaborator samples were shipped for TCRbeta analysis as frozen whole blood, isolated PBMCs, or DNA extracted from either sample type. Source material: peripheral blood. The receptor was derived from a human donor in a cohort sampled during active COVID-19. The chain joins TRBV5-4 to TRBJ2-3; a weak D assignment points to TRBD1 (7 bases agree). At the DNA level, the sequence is TGTGCCAGCAGCTTAGGAGGGGGCGACAGCACAGATACGCAGTATTTT. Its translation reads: CASSLGGGDSTDTQYF.